The 7 T cell receptor beta chains reported below all come from one sample, sequenced in a study of OX40 agonist ivuxolimab in advanced cancers. Produced via immunoSEQ multiplex PCR; TCRdb's table is partial and in-frame only. The repertoire includes about 37,000 clones, more than 75% of them detected once, and roughly 19% sits in the top ten. Source: CD4+ or CD8+ T cells sorted from blood, taken in a trial of the OX40 agonist ivuxolimab. These receptors originate from an adult with an advanced solid tumor such as melanoma, head and neck, liver or kidney cancer.

This rearrangement joins TRBV7-9 to TRBJ1-3; perhaps TRBD1 as D (6 bases). CDR1 and CDR2 (germline): SEHNR, FQNEAQ (reference sequence). V lost 4 bases and J 2 bases, leaving 9 bases between the germline ends. The CDR3 totals 14 residues. CDR3 sequence reads: CASSSTGTGNTIYF. The CDR3 bases are TGTGCCAGCAGCTCGACAGGAACTGGAAACACCATATATTTT.

In this sample, this clone turned up once. The chain combines TRBV7-8 with TRBJ2-7, with 8 bases fitting TRBD1. J lost 3 bases, V lost 1 base, and 5 bases had no gene match. CDR1 SGHVS and CDR2 FQNEAQ come from the germline V gene. The CDR3 has 15 amino acids. CDR3 nucleotide sequence: TGTGCCAGCAGCTTAGGGACAGGGAATTACTACGAGCAGTACTTC. It is translated as CASSLGTGNYYEQYF. Filled out from reference TRBV7-8 and TRBJ2-7, the complete variable domain reads GAGVSQSPRYKVAKRGQDVALRCDPISGHVSLFWYQQALGQGPEFLTYFQNEAQLDKSGLPSDRFFAERPEGSVSTLKIQRTQQEDSAVYLCASSLGTGNYYEQYFGPGTRLTVT.

The chain links TRBV9 to TRBJ1-1, with a weak D call TRBD1 (5 bases). With 0 bases removed from V and 6 bases from J, the gap between germline ends came to 9 bases. There are 13 residues in the CDR3. Germline CDR1 reads SGDLS; CDR2 reads YYNGEE. DNA for the CDR3: TGTGCCAGCAGCGTAGTAGGCAGGGCTGAAGCTTTCTTT. Encoded protein: CASSVVGRAEAFF.

The chain recombines TRBV7-9 with TRBJ2-1; 9 nucleotides align to TRBD1. CDR1 and CDR2 (germline): SEHNR, FQNEAQ (reference sequence). With V trimmed by 5 bases and J by 7 bases, 6 bases remained unmatched. The CDR3 spans 14 residues. CDR3 DNA: TGTGCCAGCAGCCCGGGGACAGGGAGGAATGAGCAGTTCTTC. Residues: CASSPGTGRNEQFF.

The sample holds one count of this clone. The CDR3: CASRTRGNEAFF. Written as DNA, the CDR3 is TGTGCCAGCAGGACTCGGGGTAATGAAGCTTTCTTT. J is TRBJ1-1 and V is TRBV11-2; D gene ambiguous. V lost 6 bases and J 7 bases, leaving 12 bases between the germline ends. The CDR3 length is 12 residues. Germline-derived CDR1 and CDR2 are SGHAT and FQNNGV.

This chain uses TRBV15 with TRBJ2-7, with TRBD1 identical over 9 bases. The germline CDR1 and CDR2 sequences are LNHNV and YYDKDF (reference sequence). The junction had 10 bases not matched to a gene; V was cut back by 4 bases and J by 6 bases. The CDR3 extends over 15 amino acids. CDR3 nucleotides: TGTGCCACCAGCAATGAACAGGGGGCTTCACGCGAGCAGTACTTC. This gives the protein CATSNEQGASREQYF.

This chain connects TRBV29-1 to TRBJ2-7, with TRBD1 as a possible D gene (6 bases). The V end was cut by 4 bases, the J end by 5 bases, with 12 bases between. This CDR3 is built from 12 residues. Germline V lookup: CDR1 SQVTM, CDR2 ANQGSEA. The CDR3: CSVVHRANEQYF. The CDR3 region has the DNA TGCAGCGTTGTGCACAGGGCCAACGAGCAGTACTTC.